A selection of T cell receptor beta chains follows, all from one sample in a study of control samples from healthy donors and cancer patients. Here immunoSEQ multiplex PCR was the method, and the copy in TCRdb shows in-frame clones only, minus some. The sample shows 100,000 to 150,000 clones, more than 70% of them seen only once. Sequenced input: blood. The receptor set was obtained from a man in his 60s in good health. The CDR3 runs from the conserved cysteine through the conserved F or W. The order of the fields is V gene, J gene, D gene, clone size, CDR3 DNA, CDR3 protein. The D gene is left open where the match is weak. Not every row has a clone size; where given, it reads once, few, many or a size class.

V gene: TRBV5-1
J gene: TRBJ2-1
D gene: .
clone size: .
CDR3 DNA: TGCGCCAGCATCCCCGGGCTCCGGGAGCAAAACAATGAGCAGTTCTTC
CDR3 protein: CASIPGLREQNNEQFF

V gene: TRBV27
J gene: TRBJ2-1
D gene: .
clone size: .
CDR3 DNA: TGTGCCAGCAGTTCCCTTAGTCGCCAGGCCTACAATGAGCAGTTCTTC
CDR3 protein: CASSSLSRQAYNEQFF

V gene: TRBV5-6
J gene: TRBJ1-6
D gene: .
clone size: .
CDR3 DNA: TGTGCCAGCAGCTCCCTGGGGACGGACCCTAATTCACCCCTCCACTTT
CDR3 protein: CASSSLGTDPNSPLHF

V gene: TRBV19
J gene: TRBJ1-5
D gene: .
clone size: .
CDR3 DNA: TGTGCCAGTAGTATAGGGGCGGCAGGGGTTGGGAATCAGCCCCAGCATTTT
CDR3 protein: CASSIGAAGVGNQPQHF

V gene: TRBV19
J gene: TRBJ1-1
D gene: .
clone size: .
CDR3 DNA: TGTGCCAGTAGTATGGCCGTGGGGGGTGGAGCTGAAGCTTTCTTT
CDR3 protein: CASSMAVGGGAEAFF

V gene: TRBV24-1
J gene: TRBJ1-3
D gene: TRBD1
clone size: .
CDR3 DNA: TGTGCCACCAGTGATCATGGGACGGGACAGTCTGGAAACACCATATATTTT
CDR3 protein: CATSDHGTGQSGNTIYF

V gene: TRBV6-5
J gene: TRBJ1-1
D gene: .
clone size: .
CDR3 DNA: TGTGCCAGCAGGACGACTGAAGGGAACACTGAAGCTTTCTTT
CDR3 protein: CASRTTEGNTEAFF

V gene: TRBV28
J gene: TRBJ2-5
D gene: .
clone size: .
CDR3 DNA: TGTGCCAGCAGTTTTACAGGGCAAGAGACCCAGTACTTC
CDR3 protein: CASSFTGQETQYF

V gene: TRBV7-2
J gene: TRBJ2-3
D gene: TRBD1
clone size: .
CDR3 DNA: TGTGCCAGCAGCTTAGGGGCCGGGACAGGGACAGATACGCAGTATTTT
CDR3 protein: CASSLGAGTGTDTQYF

V gene: TRBV19
J gene: TRBJ2-3
D gene: TRBD1
clone size: .
CDR3 DNA: TGTGCCAGTAGTATGGGTAGACAGGGCCCCAGCACAGATACGCAGTATTTT
CDR3 protein: CASSMGRQGPSTDTQYF

V gene: TRBV28
J gene: TRBJ2-2
D gene: .
clone size: .
CDR3 DNA: TGTGCCAGCAGTTTATGGGGCACCGGGGAGCTGTTTTTT
CDR3 protein: CASSLWGTGELFF

V gene: TRBV3-1/TRBV3-2
J gene: TRBJ1-1
D gene: .
clone size: .
CDR3 DNA: TGTGCCAGCAGCCCCGGGACGGAGAACACTGAAGCTTTCTTT
CDR3 protein: CASSPGTENTEAFF

V gene: TRBV19
J gene: TRBJ1-2
D gene: .
clone size: .
CDR3 DNA: TGTGCCAGTAGTCCTGGGTCGTACACCTATGGCTACACCTTC
CDR3 protein: CASSPGSYTYGYTF

V gene: TRBV10-3
J gene: TRBJ1-2
D gene: .
clone size: .
CDR3 DNA: TGTGCCATCAGCGGGGGGGGTCTAGGACCTAGTGGCTACACCTTC
CDR3 protein: CAISGGGLGPSGYTF

V gene: TRBV7-6
J gene: TRBJ1-5
D gene: TRBD1
clone size: .
CDR3 DNA: TGTGCCAGCAGCACCTACAGGGGTGGTCAGCCCCAGCATTTT
CDR3 protein: CASSTYRGGQPQHF

V gene: TRBV28
J gene: TRBJ2-7
D gene: TRBD1
clone size: .
CDR3 DNA: TGTGCCAGCAGTTTTAGGGGACAGGCTCTCGAGCAGTACTTC
CDR3 protein: CASSFRGQALEQYF

V gene: TRBV27
J gene: TRBJ2-3
D gene: TRBD2
clone size: .
CDR3 DNA: TGTGCCAGCAGTACCGTACTAGCGGGGGGGGTTCAGCAGCAGACAGATACGCAGTATTTT
CDR3 protein: CASSTVLAGGVQQQTDTQYF

V gene: TRBV19
J gene: TRBJ2-3
D gene: TRBD2
clone size: few
CDR3 DNA: TGTGCCAGTAGTATAGATAGCACTAGCGGGCATACGCAGTATTTT
CDR3 protein: CASSIDSTSGHTQYF

V gene: TRBV19
J gene: TRBJ1-3
D gene: .
clone size: .
CDR3 DNA: TGTGCCAGTAGAGGCCCGCGGTTCGGAACTGGAAACACCATATATTTT
CDR3 protein: CASRGPRFGTGNTIYF

V gene: TRBV28
J gene: TRBJ1-1
D gene: .
clone size: once
CDR3 DNA: TGTGCCAGCAGTTTATCCCCGCGTAGGGTGAACACTGAAGCTTTCTTT
CDR3 protein: CASSLSPRRVNTEAFF

V gene: TRBV7-2
J gene: TRBJ2-7
D gene: TRBD1
clone size: .
CDR3 DNA: TGTGCCAGCAGCGCGCCACAGGGGGCCCACGAGCAGTACTTC
CDR3 protein: CASSAPQGAHEQYF

V gene: TRBV7-9
J gene: TRBJ1-3
D gene: .
clone size: .
CDR3 DNA: TGTGCCAGCAGCTTAGTTGACGGTGGCACCATATATTTT
CDR3 protein: CASSLVDGGTIYF

V gene: TRBV28
J gene: TRBJ2-1
D gene: .
clone size: .
CDR3 DNA: TGTGCCAGCGGAGAGGACTGGAGCTCCTACAATGAGCAGTTCTTC
CDR3 protein: CASGEDWSSYNEQFF

V gene: TRBV9
J gene: TRBJ2-7
D gene: .
clone size: .
CDR3 DNA: TGTGCCAGCAGCGTAGGAATCCAGGGCGGGGACGAGCAGTACTTC
CDR3 protein: CASSVGIQGGDEQYF